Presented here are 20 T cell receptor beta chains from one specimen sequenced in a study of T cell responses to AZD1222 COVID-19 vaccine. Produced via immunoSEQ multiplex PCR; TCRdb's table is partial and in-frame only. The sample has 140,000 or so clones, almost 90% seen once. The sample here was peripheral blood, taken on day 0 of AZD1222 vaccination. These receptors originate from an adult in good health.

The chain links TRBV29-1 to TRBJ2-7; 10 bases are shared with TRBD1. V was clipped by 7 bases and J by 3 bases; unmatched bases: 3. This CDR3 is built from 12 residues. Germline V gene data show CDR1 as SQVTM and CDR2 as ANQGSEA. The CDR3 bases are TGCAGCGGGACAGGGGGAAACTACGAGCAGTACTTC. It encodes CSGTGGNYEQYF.

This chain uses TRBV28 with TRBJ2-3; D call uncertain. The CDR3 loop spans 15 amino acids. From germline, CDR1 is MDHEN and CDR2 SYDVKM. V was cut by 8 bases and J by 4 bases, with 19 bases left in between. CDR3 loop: CASGSTSDNADTQYF. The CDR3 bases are TGTGCCAGCGGTTCAACAAGCGATAACGCAGATACGCAGTATTTT.

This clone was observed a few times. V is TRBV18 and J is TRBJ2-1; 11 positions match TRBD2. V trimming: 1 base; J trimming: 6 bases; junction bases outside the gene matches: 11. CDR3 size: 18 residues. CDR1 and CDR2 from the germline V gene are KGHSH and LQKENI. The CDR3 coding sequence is TGTGCCAGCTCACCACTTTTTAGCGGGAGGGCCGGGCCCAATGAGCAGTTCTTC. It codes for CASSPLFSGRAGPNEQFF.

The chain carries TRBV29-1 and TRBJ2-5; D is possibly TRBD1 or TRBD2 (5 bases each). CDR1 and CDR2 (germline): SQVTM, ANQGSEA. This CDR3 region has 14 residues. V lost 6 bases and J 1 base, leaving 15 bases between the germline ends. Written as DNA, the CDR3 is TGCAGCGTCCAAGGGACCGCGGTCCAAGAGACCCAGTACTTC. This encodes CSVQGTAVQETQYF.

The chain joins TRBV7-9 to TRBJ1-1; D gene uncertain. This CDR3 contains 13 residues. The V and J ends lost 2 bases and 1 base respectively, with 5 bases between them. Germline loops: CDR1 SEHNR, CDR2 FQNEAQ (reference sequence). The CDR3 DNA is TGTGCCAGCAGCTTATTTCCGAACACTGAAGCTTTCTTT. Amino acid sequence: CASSLFPNTEAFF.

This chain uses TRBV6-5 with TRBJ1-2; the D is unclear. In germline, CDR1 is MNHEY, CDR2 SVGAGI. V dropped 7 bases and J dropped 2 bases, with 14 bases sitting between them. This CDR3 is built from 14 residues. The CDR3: CASKVLETNYGYTF. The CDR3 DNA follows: TGTGCCAGCAAGGTACTGGAGACAAACTATGGCTACACCTTC.

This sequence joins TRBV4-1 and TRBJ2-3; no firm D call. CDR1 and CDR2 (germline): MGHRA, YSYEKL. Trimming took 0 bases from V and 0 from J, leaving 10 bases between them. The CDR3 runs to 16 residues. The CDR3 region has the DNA TGCGCCAGCAGCCAAGAGGCGGCTTCTAGCACAGATACGCAGTATTTT. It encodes CASSQEAASSTDTQYF.

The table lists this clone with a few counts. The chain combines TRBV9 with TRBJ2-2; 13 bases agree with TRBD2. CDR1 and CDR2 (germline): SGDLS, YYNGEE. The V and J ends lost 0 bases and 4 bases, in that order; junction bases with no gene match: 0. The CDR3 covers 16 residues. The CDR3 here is CASSVGTSGSTGELFF. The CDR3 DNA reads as TGTGCCAGCAGCGTAGGGACTAGCGGGAGCACCGGGGAGCTGTTTTTT.

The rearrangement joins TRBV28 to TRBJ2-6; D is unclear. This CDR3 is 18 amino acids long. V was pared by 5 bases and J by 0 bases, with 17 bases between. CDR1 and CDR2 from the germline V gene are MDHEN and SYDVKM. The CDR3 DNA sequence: TGTGCCAGCAGTGCGGCAGGACGGCCCATCTCTGGGGCCAACGTCCTGACTTTC. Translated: CASSAAGRPISGANVLTF.

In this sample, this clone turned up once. CDR3 loop: CASSLGGVDGELFF. The CDR3 DNA reads as TGTGCCAGCAGTTTAGGCGGAGTGGACGGGGAGCTGTTTTTT. The chain links TRBV27 to TRBJ2-2, with D hard to call. This CDR3 has 14 residues. Trimming took 2 bases from V and 7 from J, leaving 11 bases between them. Germline CDR1 and CDR2: MNHEY and SMNVEV (reference sequence).

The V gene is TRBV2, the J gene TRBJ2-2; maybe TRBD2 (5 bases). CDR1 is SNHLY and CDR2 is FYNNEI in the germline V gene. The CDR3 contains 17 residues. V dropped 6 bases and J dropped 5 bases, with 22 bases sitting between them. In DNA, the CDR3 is TGTGCCAGCAGCCCCCGGGGTCCTTGGTATGGGACCGGGGAGCTGTTTTTT. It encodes CASSPRGPWYGTGELFF.

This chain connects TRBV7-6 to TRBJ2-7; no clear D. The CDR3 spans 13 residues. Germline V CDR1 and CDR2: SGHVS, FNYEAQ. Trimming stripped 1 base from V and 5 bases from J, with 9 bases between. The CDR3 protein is CASSLDLLDEQYF. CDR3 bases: TGTGCCAGCAGCTTAGATCTTTTGGACGAGCAGTACTTC.

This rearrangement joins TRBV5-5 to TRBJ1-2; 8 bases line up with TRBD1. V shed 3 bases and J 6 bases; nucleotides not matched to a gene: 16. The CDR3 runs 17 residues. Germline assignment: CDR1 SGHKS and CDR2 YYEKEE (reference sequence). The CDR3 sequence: CASSSARDRRSRNGYTF. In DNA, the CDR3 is TGTGCCAGCAGCTCGGCCCGGGACAGGAGGTCCCGAAATGGCTACACCTTC.

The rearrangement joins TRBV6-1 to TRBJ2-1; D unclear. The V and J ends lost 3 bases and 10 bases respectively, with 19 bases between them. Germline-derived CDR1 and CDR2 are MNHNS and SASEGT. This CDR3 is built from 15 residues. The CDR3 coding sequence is TGTGCCAGCAGTGACGTCCCCTTGGCCCTCAACGAGCAGTTCTTC. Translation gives CASSDVPLALNEQFF.

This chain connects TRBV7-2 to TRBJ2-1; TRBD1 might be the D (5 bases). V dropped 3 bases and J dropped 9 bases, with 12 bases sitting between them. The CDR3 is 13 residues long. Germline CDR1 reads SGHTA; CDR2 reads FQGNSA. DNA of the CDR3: TGTGCCAGCAGCTTCATGGGGCGCGGTGAGCAGTTCTTC. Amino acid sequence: CASSFMGRGEQFF. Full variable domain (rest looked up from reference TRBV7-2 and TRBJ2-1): GAGVSQSPSNKVTEKGKDVELRCDPISGHTALYWYRQSLGQGLEFLIYFQGNSAPDKSGLPSDRFSAERTGGSVSTLTIQRTQQEDSAVYLCASSFMGRGEQFFGPGTRLTVL.

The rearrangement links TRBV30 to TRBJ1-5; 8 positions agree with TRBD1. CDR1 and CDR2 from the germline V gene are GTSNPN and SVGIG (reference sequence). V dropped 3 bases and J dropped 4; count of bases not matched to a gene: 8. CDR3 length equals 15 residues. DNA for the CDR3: TGTGCCTGGAGCCCCGGACAGGGAAAAAATCAGCCCCAGCATTTT. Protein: CAWSPGQGKNQPQHF.

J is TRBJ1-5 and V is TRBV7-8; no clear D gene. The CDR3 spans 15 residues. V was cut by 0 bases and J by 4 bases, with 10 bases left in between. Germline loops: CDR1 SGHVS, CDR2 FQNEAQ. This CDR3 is CASSLALWENQPQHF. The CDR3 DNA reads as TGTGCCAGCAGCTTAGCGCTCTGGGAGAATCAGCCCCAGCATTTT. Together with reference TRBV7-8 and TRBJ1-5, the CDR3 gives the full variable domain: GAGVSQSPRYKVAKRGQDVALRCDPISGHVSLFWYQQALGQGPEFLTYFQNEAQLDKSGLPSDRFFAERPEGSVSTLKIQRTQQEDSAVYLCASSLALWENQPQHFGDGTRLSIL.

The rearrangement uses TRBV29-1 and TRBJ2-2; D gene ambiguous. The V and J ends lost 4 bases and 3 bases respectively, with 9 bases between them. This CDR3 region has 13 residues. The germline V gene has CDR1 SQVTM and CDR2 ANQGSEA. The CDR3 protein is CSVGAIHTGELFF. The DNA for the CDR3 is TGCAGCGTTGGGGCAATCCACACCGGGGAGCTGTTTTTT.

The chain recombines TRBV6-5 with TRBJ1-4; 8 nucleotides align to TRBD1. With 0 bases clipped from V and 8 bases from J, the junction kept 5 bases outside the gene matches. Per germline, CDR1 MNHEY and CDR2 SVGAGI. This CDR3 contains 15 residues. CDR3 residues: CASSYSVQGGEKLFF. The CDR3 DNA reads TGTGCCAGCAGTTACTCGGTACAGGGGGGAGAAAAACTGTTTTTT.

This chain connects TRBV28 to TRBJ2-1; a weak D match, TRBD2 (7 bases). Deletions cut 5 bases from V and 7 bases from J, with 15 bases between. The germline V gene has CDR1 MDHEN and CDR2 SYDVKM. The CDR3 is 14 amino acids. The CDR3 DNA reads TGTGCCAGCAGTACCCTGGGGGGGCTTAATGAGCAGTTCTTC. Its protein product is CASSTLGGLNEQFF.